Listed below are T cell receptor beta chains from one sample, sequenced in a study of cytomegalovirus exposure and HLA in healthy donors. Generated by immunoSEQ multiplex PCR, the TCRdb table keeps only in-frame clones and is missing some. The data contain 200,000 to 300,000 clones, just under 85% of them singletons. The specimen sequenced was PBMCs. The source of these receptors is a woman aged 40 to 49 in good health and CMV-seropositive. CDR3s include the opening cysteine and the closing phenylalanine or tryptophan. A D gene is named only where the DNA matches it firmly. Not all rows give a size; the values are once, few, many and, for expanded clones, a class.

CDR3 DNA	CDR3 protein	D gene	V gene	J gene	clone size
TGCGCCAGCAGGAGGACTAGCCCTGAGCAGTTCTTC	CASRRTSPEQFF	TRBD2	TRBV10-2	TRBJ2-1	.
TGTGCCAGCAGCTTGGGGCAGGGTGGACACTACACCTTC	CASSLGQGGHYTF	.	TRBV5-6	TRBJ1-2	few
TGTGCCAGCAGCTTAGATTGGCTCGGGGGGGATGGCTACACCTTC	CASSLDWLGGDGYTF	.	TRBV7-9	TRBJ1-2	.
TGTGCCAGCAGCTTAGGACAGGTCGGTGAAAAACTGTTTTTT	CASSLGQVGEKLFF	.	TRBV11-3	TRBJ1-4	.
TGCGCCAGCAGCTCTCGAGCGGGAGGCAATGAGCAGTTCTTC	CASSSRAGGNEQFF	TRBD2	TRBV5-1	TRBJ2-1	.
TGTGCCAGCTCCAGACAGATTAACTATGGCTACACCTTC	CASSRQINYGYTF	.	TRBV28	TRBJ1-2	.
TGCACCAGCCCCGGGACAGGGCAAGGCTACACCTTC	CTSPGTGQGYTF	.	TRBV1	TRBJ1-2	.
TGTGCCTGGAGTGGGCTAGCGGGCTACAATGAGCAGTTCTTC	CAWSGLAGYNEQFF	TRBD2	TRBV30	TRBJ2-1	once
TGCGCCAGCAGCTCAGGGGGAAGGGAGACCCAGTACTTC	CASSSGGRETQYF	TRBD1	TRBV5-1	TRBJ2-5	.
TGCGCCAGCAGCTCCGGGGGAGGGGACACTGAAGCTTTCTTT	CASSSGGGDTEAFF	.	TRBV5-1	TRBJ1-1	.
TGTGCCAGCAGCTTCAGGGACAGGGGCACAGATACGCAGTATTTT	CASSFRDRGTDTQYF	TRBD1	TRBV13	TRBJ2-3	.
TGCAGCGTCGGGGAGGGGAACAATGAGCAGTTCTTC	CSVGEGNNEQFF	TRBD2	TRBV29-1	TRBJ2-1	once
TGTGCCACCAGCAGAGAGTTGGGGCGGGAGCAGTACTTC	CATSRELGREQYF	.	TRBV15	TRBJ2-7	.
TGCGCCAGCAGCTCAGGGACTAGCGGGAGATTCGGAGATACGCAGTATTTT	CASSSGTSGRFGDTQYF	TRBD2	TRBV5-1	TRBJ2-3	.
TGTGCCTGGAGTACGGGTCTAGGTGCCTACAATGAGCAGTTCTTC	CAWSTGLGAYNEQFF	.	TRBV30	TRBJ2-1	.
TGTGCCAGCAACAGTGAGCGGGACTACACCGGGGAGCTGTTTTTT	CASNSERDYTGELFF	TRBD2	TRBV2	TRBJ2-2	few
TGTGCAAGTCGCTCCCCTATTAGCGGGAGTGAGACCCAGTACTTC	CASRSPISGSETQYF	.	TRBV12-2	TRBJ2-5	.
TGCAGCGGTTCGAGTTCCCACCACGAGCAGTACTTC	CSGSSSHHEQYF	.	TRBV29-1	TRBJ2-7	.
TGTGCCAGCAGCTTCCCAGGGGGCGCAGAGCAGTACTTC	CASSFPGGAEQYF	TRBD1	TRBV28	TRBJ2-7	.
TGTGCCAGCAGTTCGGACTCTAGCAATCAGCCCCAGCATTTT	CASSSDSSNQPQHF	.	TRBV28	TRBJ1-5	.
TGTGCCAGCAGCCCGAACAGGGGCTCTGGGGCCAACGTCCTGACTTTC	CASSPNRGSGANVLTF	TRBD1	TRBV5-4	TRBJ2-6	.
TGTGCCAGCAGTGAAAGCTGGAGCTACAATGAGCAGTTCTTC	CASSESWSYNEQFF	.	TRBV25-1	TRBJ2-1	few
TGTGCCAGCAGCTTAGGAGCCAGCGGGAGGGCAGATACGCAGTATTTT	CASSLGASGRADTQYF	TRBD2	TRBV7-2	TRBJ2-3	.
TGTGCCAGCAGCTTGAACCGACAGGATCGGAGCGAGCAGTACTTC	CASSLNRQDRSEQYF	.	TRBV7-3	TRBJ2-7	.
TGTGCCAGCAGTGTAGGACTAGCGGGTATCTCCTACGAGCAGTACTTC	CASSVGLAGISYEQYF	TRBD2	TRBV27	TRBJ2-7	.
TGTGCCAGCAGCTTAGCCAGCTCCTACGAGCAGTACTTC	CASSLASSYEQYF	.	TRBV11-2	TRBJ2-7	.
TGTGCCATCAGTCTATGGACAGGGGGCGGTGGTGAAGCTTTCTTT	CAISLWTGGGGEAFF	TRBD1	TRBV10-3	TRBJ1-1	.
TGTGCCAGCAGCGGAGGGGACAGGATTAACTATGGCTACACCTTC	CASSGGDRINYGYTF	TRBD1	TRBV9	TRBJ1-2	.
TGTGCCATCAGTGAGTATCGAGGGCTTAGCAATCAGCCCCAGCATTTT	CAISEYRGLSNQPQHF	.	TRBV10-3	TRBJ1-5	.
TGTGCCAGTAGTCCACGGACAGGGCGCGGGTATGAAAAACTGTTTTTT	CASSPRTGRGYEKLFF	TRBD1	TRBV19	TRBJ1-4	once
TGTGCCAGCAGCGTAAGGGACTTGAACACCGGGGAGCTGTTTTTT	CASSVRDLNTGELFF	.	TRBV9	TRBJ2-2	once
TGTGCCAGCAGATACCCCGGGGGTACGACTGAAGCTTTCTTT	CASRYPGGTTEAFF	.	TRBV28	TRBJ1-1	once
TGTGCCAGCAGCTTGCCCTCGGGGGGGCCGCCGGGCAATGAGCAGTTCTTC	CASSLPSGGPPGNEQFF	TRBD2	TRBV7-2	TRBJ2-1	.
TGTGCCAGCGGGCCGACTAGCGCAAAAACCAATGAGCAGTTCTTC	CASGPTSAKTNEQFF	TRBD2	TRBV2	TRBJ2-1	once
TGTGCCAGCAGTTTCGGGACTAACTACGAGCAGTACTTC	CASSFGTNYEQYF	TRBD2	TRBV27	TRBJ2-7	few
TGTGCCAGCAGCCCCGGGACAGAGTATGGCTACACCTTC	CASSPGTEYGYTF	TRBD1	TRBV5-6	TRBJ1-2	.
TGTGCCAGCAGTGAACAGGGGGCTCATCAGCCCCAGCATTTT	CASSEQGAHQPQHF	TRBD1	TRBV2	TRBJ1-5	.
TGTGCCAGCTCACCCCGGACTAGCGCTAGCTACGAGCAGTACTTC	CASSPRTSASYEQYF	TRBD2	TRBV18	TRBJ2-7	.
TGTGCCAGCAGTGGCTGGACTAGCGGGTCCATCTACGAGCAGTACTTC	CASSGWTSGSIYEQYF	TRBD2	TRBV6-6	TRBJ2-7	.
TGTGCCAGCAGCTTTGGTGCTTGGGGGGACAGCACCGGGGAGCTGTTTTTT	CASSFGAWGDSTGELFF	.	TRBV7-8	TRBJ2-2	.
TGTGCCAGCAGTGTTCGAGGGAGCGGTTACGAGCAGTACTTC	CASSVRGSGYEQYF	.	TRBV6-1	TRBJ2-7	.
TGTGCCAGCAACCCCGGGACAGGGGAGCAGATTTCCAACAATGAGCAGTTCTTC	CASNPGTGEQISNNEQFF	TRBD1	TRBV27	TRBJ2-1	few
TGTGCCAGCAGTCCCCCCCCGACAGGGCCCGGCACGTATAATTCACCCCTCCACTTT	CASSPPPTGPGTYNSPLHF	TRBD1	TRBV28	TRBJ1-6	.
TGTGCCAGCAGTGAACAAGCGGGAGGGCCATCAGATACGCAGTATTTT	CASSEQAGGPSDTQYF	TRBD2	TRBV6-1	TRBJ2-3	few
TGCAGTGCTCGCTCCGGTGATGAGCAGTTCTTC	CSARSGDEQFF	.	TRBV20-1	TRBJ2-1	few
TGTGCCAGCAGCAATGGACAGGGAATGTCCTACGAGCAGTACTTC	CASSNGQGMSYEQYF	TRBD1	TRBV7-2	TRBJ2-7	.
TGTGCCAGCAGCTCACAGGGGAATCAGCCCCAGCATTTT	CASSSQGNQPQHF	TRBD1	TRBV7-9	TRBJ1-5	.
TGTGCCAGCAGCCCCGGGACTAGCGTCTCCTACGAGCAGTACTTC	CASSPGTSVSYEQYF	TRBD2	TRBV11-1	TRBJ2-7	.
TGTGCCAGCAGTGAATATTTTACAGGGGGTAGCTCCTACGAGCAGTACTTC	CASSEYFTGGSSYEQYF	TRBD1	TRBV25-1	TRBJ2-7	.
TGCGCCAGCAGCTCCGGGACAGGTGCGGGGGGCTACACCTTC	CASSSGTGAGGYTF	TRBD1	TRBV5-1	TRBJ1-2	.
TGTGCCACCAGCAGAGATTTTCCTTCTAGCGGGAGCCTTCCCCAGTACTTC	CATSRDFPSSGSLPQYF	TRBD2	TRBV15	TRBJ2-5	.
TGTGCCAGCAGCCCCGGATCTGGGAGCCAGCAGTTCTTC	CASSPGSGSQQFF	.	TRBV7-8	TRBJ2-1	.
TGTGCCAGCATGAAAACTAGAGACTACAATGAGCAGTTCTTC	CASMKTRDYNEQFF	.	TRBV27	TRBJ2-1	.
TGTGCCAGCAGTCCCCTGCAAAGCGTGGAGACCCAGTACTTC	CASSPLQSVETQYF	.	TRBV27	TRBJ2-5	.
TGTGCCAGCAGCCCCCGGGAGAGGGTGTACAATGAGCAGTTCTTC	CASSPRERVYNEQFF	.	TRBV13	TRBJ2-1	once
TGTGCCAGCAGTTACTCGACAGCCCGAGGAGACACCATATATTTT	CASSYSTARGDTIYF	.	TRBV6-6	TRBJ1-3	.
TGTGCCAGCAGGAAGGAGCGGGAGGTCTCCTACGAGCAGTACTTC	CASRKEREVSYEQYF	TRBD2	TRBV2	TRBJ2-7	few
TGTGCCAGCGGCAGGGACAGGGCGATCTACAATGAGCAGTTCTTC	CASGRDRAIYNEQFF	TRBD1	TRBV25-1	TRBJ2-1	.
TGTGCCAGCAGCACCTCCACAGGGGAAGGTGGCTACACCTTC	CASSTSTGEGGYTF	.	TRBV21-1	TRBJ1-2	.